The 28 T cell receptor beta chains below come from one sample, sequenced in a study of T cell repertoires in cytomegalovirus infection. These receptors have no known antigen. TCRdb itself ran the reads through MiXCR, one entry per CDR3 protein. The sample includes approximately 1,000,000 distinct CDR3 sequences, around 32% seen only once; the top ten take 11% to 15%. The sequenced sample was cultured CD8+ T cells from PBMCs, obtained from culture after CMV antigen stimulation. The receptors here all came from a human donor in good health (CMV status not recorded). Some clones in this sample may be carry-over from other donors' samples.

This clonotype was detected only a few times. The gene calls are TRBV10-3 and TRBJ2-2; TRBD1 agrees at 7 bases. Trimming at V came to 10 bases and at J to 5 bases, leaving 10 bases not matched to a gene. Germline-derived CDR1 and CDR2 are ENHRY and SYGVKD. The CDR3 runs 14 residues. CDR3: CASSNRGLTGELFF. Written as DNA, the CDR3 is TGTGCCAGCTCAAATAGGGGGCTAACCGGGGAGCTGTTTTTT.

This rearrangement joins TRBV7-6 to TRBJ1-2, with TRBD1 identical over 12 bases. The CDR3 has 15 residues. Germline CDR1 SGHVS, CDR2 FNYEAQ. V shed 1 base, J shed 7 bases, and the junction held 4 bases outside the gene matches. The CDR3, as DNA: TGTGCCAGCAGCTTAGGCGGGACAGGGGGCGGTGGCTACACCTTC. Translating it yields CASSLGGTGGGGYTF.

The chain has TRBV2 and TRBJ1-1; possible D gene TRBD1, 5 bases. Germline V gives CDR1 SNHLY, CDR2 FYNNEI. Trimming shortened V by 8 bases and J by 5 bases, and 18 bases separated the two germline ends. This CDR3 region has 14 residues. The CDR3 here is CASVSRAVGTEAFF. The CDR3 nucleotides read TGTGCCAGCGTATCCAGGGCCGTGGGGACTGAAGCTTTCTTT.

This clonotype appeared many times. The chain recombines TRBV7-2 with TRBJ2-7, with D tentatively TRBD1 or TRBD2 (5 bases each). V was shortened by 1 base and J by 2 bases, with 9 bases between the two germline ends. The V gene's germline CDR1 is SGHTA and CDR2 FQGNSA. CDR3 length equals 14 residues. CDR3 region: CASSLDGGPYEQYV. CDR3 DNA: TGTGCCAGCAGCTTAGATGGGGGTCCCTACGAGCAGTACGTC.

This clonotype was seen a few times. The chain uses TRBV27 and TRBJ1-1; no clear D gene. Germline V gene data show CDR1 as MNHEY and CDR2 as SMNVEV (reference sequence). This CDR3 contains 15 residues. The germline V and J ends were trimmed by 7 bases and 3 bases, with 18 bases remaining between them. As DNA, the CDR3 is TGTGCCAGCACCTCGTTGCGGGCTTGGGACACTGAAGCTTTCTTT. Residues: CASTSLRAWDTEAFF.

This clonotype was detected ten times or more. The rearrangement joins TRBV7-2 to TRBJ1-2; the match to TRBD1 covers 9 bases. The CDR3 consists of 14 residues. Trimming at V came to 5 bases and at J to 7 bases, leaving 8 bases not matched to a gene. Germline CDR1 is SGHTA and CDR2 is FQGNSA. CDR3 amino acids: CASSKRQGESGYTF. The CDR3 DNA sequence: TGTGCCAGCAGCAAGCGACAGGGGGAAAGTGGCTACACCTTC. The complete variable domain, with remaining parts taken from reference TRBV7-2 and TRBJ1-2, reads GAGVSQSPSNKVTEKGKDVELRCDPISGHTALYWYRQSLGQGLEFLIYFQGNSAPDKSGLPSDRFSAERTGGSVSTLTIQRTQQEDSAVYLCASSKRQGESGYTFGSGTRLTVV.

The CDR3 is CASRPGPGRKNTEAFF. Written as DNA, the CDR3 is TGTGCCAGCAGGCCCGGGCCGGGACGGAAGAACACTGAAGCTTTCTTT. The chain joins TRBV5-5 to TRBJ1-1, with a weak D call TRBD1 (5 bases). CDR1 SGHKS and CDR2 YYEKEE come from the germline V gene (reference sequence). The ends were cut back, 5 bases at V and 1 base at J, with 18 bases in the middle. The CDR3 has 16 amino acids.

This clonotype was detected only a few times. This chain links TRBV7-9 with TRBJ2-1; tentatively, D is TRBD1 (5 bases). The CDR3 has 17 residues. V was trimmed by 3 bases and J by 0 bases, leaving 15 bases between them. Germline V gene lookup returns CDR1 SEHNR and CDR2 FQNEAQ (reference sequence). The CDR3 nucleotides are TGTGCCAGCAGCTTGGAAAACAGGCTATACTCCTACAATGAGCAGTTCTTC. Its translation is CASSLENRLYSYNEQFF.

This clonotype was recorded a few times. The J gene is TRBJ1-2, the V gene TRBV6-2 or TRBV6-3; the D is unclear. Germline V gene data show CDR1 as MNHEY and CDR2 as SVGEGT. The ends were cut back, 2 bases at V and 6 bases at J, with 16 bases in the middle. The CDR3 contains 15 residues. The CDR3 region is CASSYGAHQGNGYTF. DNA of the CDR3: TGTGCCAGCAGTTACGGAGCACACCAAGGAAATGGCTACACCTTC.

CDR3 DNA sequence: TGTGCCAGCAGTTACTCGAGAGAAGGCGGCAGTCCTTCCTACGAGCAGTACGTC. Its translation is CASSYSREGGSPSYEQYV. This chain uses TRBV6-2 or TRBV6-3 with TRBJ2-7; D gene ambiguous. V was clipped by 0 bases and J by 1 base, with 19 bases between them. Germline loops: CDR1 MNHEY, CDR2 SVGEGT. The CDR3 is made up of 18 amino acids.

This clonotype occurred many times. V and J are TRBV7-2 and TRBJ2-7; D is uncertain. In germline, CDR1 is SGHTA, CDR2 FQGNSA. The CDR3 is made up of 14 amino acids. V was trimmed by 3 bases and J by 6 bases, leaving 15 bases between them. The CDR3 bases are TGTGCCAGCAGCTTCTATGGGCCCCTCGGCGAGCAGTACGTC. It codes for CASSFYGPLGEQYV.

This clonotype was seen more than once but under ten times. The chain joins TRBV7-9 to TRBJ2-5; tentative D call: TRBD1 (5 bases). Trimming removed 4 bases at V and 5 bases at J, with 14 bases between. Germline-derived CDR1 and CDR2 are SEHNR and FQNEAQ (reference sequence). This CDR3 comprises 14 residues. CDR3 coding DNA: TGTGCCAGCAGCTCCGTGGGCAGGGCGGAGACCCAGTACTTC. This gives the protein CASSSVGRAETQYF.

This chain links TRBV7-8 with TRBJ2-1; 8 bases map to TRBD2. Germline CDR1 and CDR2: SGHVS and FQNEAQ. V shed 3 bases, J shed 8 bases, and the junction held 15 bases outside the gene matches. The CDR3 contains 17 residues. For the CDR3, the DNA is TGTGCCAGCAGCTTCCAGCCGGGACTAGAAAAAGGAGATGAGCAGTTCTTC. Its translation: CASSFQPGLEKGDEQFF.

This clonotype was seen more than once but under ten times. The V gene is TRBV27, the J gene TRBJ2-7, with 8 bases aligning to TRBD1. The CDR3 totals 15 residues. In germline, CDR1 is MNHEY, CDR2 SMNVEV (reference sequence). The V gene end was trimmed by 5 bases and the J gene end by 5 bases; junction bases not matched to a gene: 11. The DNA for the CDR3 is TGTGCCAGCAGTCCGTCGACAGGGGCCGTCCACGAGCAGTACGTC. This encodes CASSPSTGAVHEQYV.

The sample holds a few counts of this clonotype. V is TRBV27 and J is TRBJ1-4, with TRBD1 identical over 9 bases. CDR3 length: 18 residues. V lost 4 bases, J lost 0 bases, and 9 bases stayed unmatched. Germline V gene lookup returns CDR1 MNHEY and CDR2 SMNVEV (reference sequence). The CDR3 spells CASSYGTGRVATNEKLFF. CDR3 sequence (DNA): TGTGCCAGCAGTTACGGGACAGGGCGTGTTGCAACTAATGAAAAACTGTTTTTT.

This clonotype was observed a few times. The chain uses TRBV6-6 and TRBJ2-5, with D unclear. Germline V gene data show CDR1 as MNHNY and CDR2 as SVGAGI (reference sequence). The ends were cut back, 5 bases at V and 1 base at J, with 8 bases in the middle. This CDR3 has 13 amino acids. The CDR3 DNA is TGTGCCAGCAGTCCGAGGAGCCAAGAGACCCAGTACTTC. It codes for CASSPRSQETQYF.

This clonotype came up a few times. The chain combines TRBV4-2 with TRBJ2-7, with D possibly TRBD2 on 5 matching bases. CDR1 is LGHNA and CDR2 is YNFKEQ in the germline V gene. With 0 bases removed from V and 3 bases from J, the gap between germline ends came to 12 bases. This CDR3 is built from 15 residues. This CDR3 is CASSQELGSFYEQYV. The CDR3 coding sequence is TGTGCCAGCAGCCAAGAACTAGGCAGCTTCTACGAGCAGTACGTC.

The chain joins TRBV6-6 to TRBJ2-2; possibly TRBD2 for D (5 bases). This CDR3 is 14 amino acids long. The V end was cut by 5 bases, the J end by 5 bases, with 12 bases between. CDR1 is MNHNY and CDR2 is SVGAGI in the germline V gene (reference sequence). DNA for the CDR3: TGTGCCAGCAGTCGAGCGGAGCAAACCGGGGAGCTGTTTTTT. It encodes CASSRAEQTGELFF.

The rearrangement links TRBV6-5 to TRBJ2-1; 10 positions agree with TRBD2. The germline V gene encodes CDR1 MNHEY and CDR2 SVGAGI. Germline trimming cut 5 bases from V and 1 base from J; bases unmatched to any gene: 11. The CDR3 extends over 18 amino acids. Here the CDR3 reads CASSEPGLATSSYNEQFF. CDR3 DNA: TGTGCCAGCAGTGAACCGGGACTAGCGACTTCTTCCTACAATGAGCAGTTCTTC.

This sequence joins TRBV7-9 and TRBJ2-1, with D tentatively TRBD1 (6 bases). V was pared by 4 bases and J by 5 bases, with 15 bases between. Germline values: CDR1 SEHNR, CDR2 FQNEAQ (reference sequence). This CDR3 comprises 15 residues. Here the CDR3 reads CASSSPGTPNNEQFF. CDR3 DNA: TGTGCCAGCAGCTCTCCCGGGACACCCAACAATGAGCAGTTCTTC.

This chain joins TRBV7-4 and TRBJ1-3; TRBD1 might be the D (5 bases). The CDR3 runs 16 residues. Germline loops: CDR1 SGHVT, CDR2 SQSDAQ. V lost 5 bases, J lost 0 bases, and 14 bases lay in between. CDR3 amino acids: CASSPGTVYSGNTIYF. DNA of the CDR3: TGTGCCAGCAGCCCGGGGACCGTGTACTCTGGAAACACCATATATTTT.

This clonotype appeared a few times. This chain uses TRBV7-9 with TRBJ1-3; weak D call: TRBD1 (6 bases). CDR3 length: 14 amino acids. Trimming took 4 bases from V and 4 from J, leaving 11 bases between them. Per the germline V gene, CDR1 is SEHNR and CDR2 is FQNEAQ (reference sequence). CDR3 in amino acids: CASSSTGIGNTIYF. CDR3 nucleotides: TGTGCCAGCAGCTCCACAGGGATCGGAAACACCATATATTTT.

This clonotype was observed a single time. Being one base from a much bigger clone, this may be a read error. The chain employs TRBV7-6 and TRBJ2-3; 13 nucleotides line up with TRBD2. The V gene's germline CDR1 is SGHVS and CDR2 FNYEAQ. V lost 2 bases to trimming and J lost 5 bases; unmatched junction nucleotides: 7. The CDR3 covers 17 residues. The CDR3 here is CASSLWTSGREGDTQYF. CDR3 in DNA: TGTGCCAGCAGCTTATGGACTAGCGGGAGAGAGGGAGATACGCAGTATTTT.

With regard to this clonotype: It may be a read error: a sequence one base away is much more abundant. V and J are TRBV7-2 and TRBJ1-1; no clear D. The CDR3 is 13 residues long. Looked up from germline, CDR1 is SGHTA and CDR2 is FQGNSA. DNA of the CDR3: TGTGTCAGCAGCCCTAGTCTGAACACTGAAGCTTTCTTT. Its protein is CVSSPSLNTEAFF.

There are many counts of this clonotype. V is TRBV6-5 and J is TRBJ2-2, with D perhaps matching TRBD1 (8 bases). V was pared by 3 bases and J by 3 bases, with 14 bases between. CDR1 and CDR2 (germline): MNHEY, SVGAGI. This CDR3 comprises 16 residues. In DNA form, the CDR3 reads TGTGCCAGCAGTTATTCTACAGGGGGGGACACCGGGGAGCTGTTTTTT. This encodes CASSYSTGGDTGELFF.

This clonotype appeared many times. The chain carries TRBV7-9 and TRBJ2-5, with D possibly called TRBD1 or TRBD2 (7 bases each). CDR3 length equals 14 residues. Trimming stripped 6 bases from V and 4 bases from J, with 15 bases between. Germline CDR1 and CDR2: SEHNR and FQNEAQ (reference sequence). This chain's CDR3 is CASSSAGGVETQYF. The CDR3 coding sequence is TGTGCCAGCAGTTCGGCAGGGGGGGTAGAGACCCAGTACTTC.

The chain recombines TRBV3-1 with TRBJ1-2; D is perhaps TRBD1 (6 bases). V gave up 1 base and J gave up 4 bases, with 7 bases separating them. The V gene's germline CDR1 is LGHDT and CDR2 YNNKEL (reference sequence). This CDR3 contains 13 residues. For the CDR3, the DNA is TGTGCCAGCAGCCAAGGGGACATCTATGGCTACACCTTC. Translated: CASSQGDIYGYTF.

Remarks on this clonotype: A much larger clone sits a single nucleotide away, making a read error possible. The chain recombines TRBV4-3 with TRBJ1-6, with D uncertain. Germline V lookup: CDR1 LGHNA, CDR2 YSLEER. The CDR3 totals 18 residues. The CDR3: CASRQDPVSAGYNSPLHF. DNA for the CDR3: TGCGCCAGCAGACAAGACCCCGTGAGTGCGGGCTATAATTCACCCCTCCACTTT.